A selection of T cell receptor beta chains follows, all from one sample in a study of cytomegalovirus exposure and HLA in healthy donors. The table came from immunoSEQ multiplex PCR; TCRdb's copy has only in-frame clones and leaves some out. The profile shows about 180,000 clones, 75% of them singletons. Sequencing used PBMCs. The origin of the receptors is a male donor in good health and CMV-seronegative. CDR3s include the opening cysteine and the closing phenylalanine or tryptophan. D genes are given only for firm matches. Rows may omit the clone size; those that give it use once, few, many or a size class.

TRBD2,-,TRBJ2-3,TRBV7-8,TGTGCCAGCAGCTTAGCCACGGGAGGGCCGACAGATACGCAGTATTTT,CASSLATGGPTDTQYF
TRBD1,-,TRBJ1-1,TRBV9,TGTGCCAGCAGCAAGCGGACAGGGCAGGTGAACACTGAAGCTTTCTTT,CASSKRTGQVNTEAFF
TRBD1,-,TRBJ1-2,TRBV10-3,TGTGCCAGTTGGGACAGGGGGCTAGGCTATGGCTACACCTTC,CASWDRGLGYGYTF
TRBD1,few,TRBJ2-7,TRBV4-1,TGCGCCAGCAGCCTAAGCCGGGACAGGAGCTCCTACGAGCAGTACTTC,CASSLSRDRSSYEQYF
TRBD2,few,TRBJ2-3,TRBV19,TGTGCCAGTAGTATACCCCCATACCTACTAGCGGGAATCACAGATACGCAGTATTTT,CASSIPPYLLAGITDTQYF
-,once,TRBJ1-1,TRBV28,TGTGCCAGCAGAACCCCGAACGGGGAAGCTTTCTTT,CASRTPNGEAFF
TRBD1,-,TRBJ1-2,TRBV4-3,TGCGCCAGCAGCCAAGATCGGACAGGGAGATATGGCTACACCTTC,CASSQDRTGRYGYTF
TRBD2,-,TRBJ2-7,TRBV28,TGTGCCAGCAGTCTCGGACTAGCGGGACCACCCTACGAGCAGTACTTC,CASSLGLAGPPYEQYF
-,-,TRBJ1-2,TRBV4-1,TGCGCCAGCAGCCAAGAGACGGGGTACTATGGCTACACCTTC,CASSQETGYYGYTF
-,-,TRBJ1-1,TRBV7-3,TGTGCCAGCAGCTTAAGGGGGGACGGGTACACTGAAGCTTTCTTT,CASSLRGDGYTEAFF
-,-,TRBJ1-3,TRBV7-2,TGTGCCAGCAGATCCCGCTACTCTGGAAACACCATATATTTT,CASRSRYSGNTIYF
-,-,TRBJ1-6,TRBV10-3,TGTGCCATCAGTGCTGCTACTTCACCCCTCCACTTT,CAISAATSPLHF
TRBD1,-,TRBJ1-1,TRBV29-1,TGCAGCGTCCCGGGACAGGGGACCGCTGAAGCTTTCTTT,CSVPGQGTAEAFF
-,-,TRBJ1-1,TRBV7-9,TGTTCCAGCAGCTTAGACGGGGGGCAGAACACTGAAGCTTTCTTT,CSSSLDGGQNTEAFF
TRBD2,-,TRBJ2-5,TRBV11-1,TGTGCCAGCAGCCCGCCGGGGACTAGCGGGAACTTGAAGTACTTC,CASSPPGTSGNLKYF
TRBD1,-,TRBJ2-3,TRBV6-1,TGTGCCAGCAGTCACGGGACAGAAACAGATACGCAGTATTTT,CASSHGTETDTQYF
TRBD1,once,TRBJ2-6,TRBV18,TGTGCCAGCTCACCACCGGGCCAGGGGGAAACCTCTGGGGCCAACGTCCTGACTTTC,CASSPPGQGETSGANVLTF
TRBD2,-,TRBJ2-3,TRBV28,TGTGCCAGCAGTTCTTTTCTCTTGAGCGGGAGTCCAGATACGCAGTATTTT,CASSSFLLSGSPDTQYF
-,few,TRBJ2-7,TRBV15,TGTGCCACCAGTTTCGACCGGGGGAAGTACGAGCAGTACTTC,CATSFDRGKYEQYF
TRBD2,once,TRBJ2-3,TRBV11-2,TGTGCCAGCAGCCCTCGTTGGGGAGGGAGCACAGATACGCAGTATTTT,CASSPRWGGSTDTQYF
-,few,TRBJ1-2,TRBV6-5,TGTGCCAGCAGTTACTCGTACAACCCTAACTATGGCTACACCTTC,CASSYSYNPNYGYTF
-,once,TRBJ2-3,TRBV9,TGTGCCAGCAGCGTTTTTTCCCATACTAGCACAGATACGCAGTATTTT,CASSVFSHTSTDTQYF
-,-,TRBJ2-5,TRBV6-6,TGTGCCAGCAGTCAGTACCAAGAGACCCAGTACTTC,CASSQYQETQYF
-,-,TRBJ1-1,TRBV27,TGTGCCAGCAGTTACAGCATGAACACTGAAGCTTTCTTT,CASSYSMNTEAFF
-,once,TRBJ1-1,TRBV28,TGTGCCAGCAGTTTATTTGGGGGGGTGAACACTGAAGCTTTCTTT,CASSLFGGVNTEAFF
-,few,TRBJ1-1,TRBV4-1,TGCGCCAGCAGCCAAGACAGTACCCCCTCGGAGGCTTTCTTT,CASSQDSTPSEAFF
-,-,TRBJ2-5,TRBV6-6,TGTGCCAGCAGCCCCCCCCTCTATGAGACCCAGTACTTC,CASSPPLYETQYF
-,-,TRBJ1-2,TRBV30,TGTGCCTGGAGTGTAGGACAGAGATATGGCTACACCTTC,CAWSVGQRYGYTF
-,-,TRBJ2-1,TRBV30,TGTGCCTGGACTACGAGAGGGGGTGTAAGGCAGTTCTTC,CAWTTRGGVRQFF
-,-,TRBJ1-2,TRBV25-1,TGTGCCAGCAGTGTGTCAGGGGCGGGCTATGGCTACACCTTC,CASSVSGAGYGYTF
TRBD2,-,TRBJ2-7,TRBV7-2,TGTGCCAGCAGCTTAGTTTTGGCTAGCGGGACGTGGGGGGAGCAGTACTTC,CASSLVLASGTWGEQYF
TRBD1,-,TRBJ1-5,TRBV6-5,TGTGCCAGCAGTTCCGGGACAGGGTTTCGTCAGCCCCAGCATTTT,CASSSGTGFRQPQHF
-,-,TRBJ1-1,TRBV30,TGTGCCTGGAGTGTACAGGGCCCGAGAGCTTTCTTT,CAWSVQGPRAFF
TRBD2,-,TRBJ2-7,TRBV28,TGTGCCAGCGCCCCGACTAGCGGGAGACACGAGCAGTACTTC,CASAPTSGRHEQYF
TRBD2,-,TRBJ2-1,TRBV5-1,TGCGCCAGCAGCTTCCGACTAGCGGGGGGGTACAATGAGCAGTTCTTC,CASSFRLAGGYNEQFF
TRBD2,-,TRBJ2-7,TRBV11-1,TGTGCCAGCAGCCCGCGGACTAGCGGGAGGAGCGAGCAGTACTTC,CASSPRTSGRSEQYF
TRBD2,-,TRBJ2-3,TRBV5-6,TGTGCCAGCAGCCCCCTCGGGACTAGCGGGAGTATGACAGATACGCAGTATTTT,CASSPLGTSGSMTDTQYF
-,-,TRBJ2-1,TRBV6-6,TGTGCCAGCAGTCTTACATACGATGAGCAGTTCTTC,CASSLTYDEQFF
TRBD1,-,TRBJ2-6,TRBV4-1,TGCGCCAGCAGCCAAGATCGCACAGGGGCTGGGGCCAACGTCCTGACTTTC,CASSQDRTGAGANVLTF
TRBD1,-,TRBJ1-5,TRBV7-2,TGTGCCAGCAGCTCGCGGACAGGCGGGGATCAGCCCCAGCATTTT,CASSSRTGGDQPQHF
-,-,TRBJ1-1,TRBV6-1,TGTGCCAGCGGCAAAGAAGCTTTCTTT,CASGKEAFF
TRBD1,-,TRBJ1-5,TRBV28,TGTGCCAGCATCTCCGGGACAGGGGATCAGCCCCAGCATTTT,CASISGTGDQPQHF
TRBD2,-,TRBJ2-3,TRBV7-9,TGTGCCAGCAGCCCAGGGGGGACTAGCGGGAGTCCGGATACGCAGTATTTT,CASSPGGTSGSPDTQYF
-,-,TRBJ1-5,TRBV15,TGTGCCACCAGCCTAAACAATCAGCCCCAGCATTTT,CATSLNNQPQHF
TRBD1,-,TRBJ2-7,TRBV28,TGTGCCAGCAGTTCCGGGACAGGGGCCTACGAGCAGTACTTC,CASSSGTGAYEQYF
TRBD2,-,TRBJ2-1,TRBV29-1,TGCAGCGGCGATAGACTAGCGGGAGAGGTAGATGAGCAGTTCTTC,CSGDRLAGEVDEQFF
TRBD2,once,TRBJ2-1,TRBV5-1,TGCGCCAGCAGCTTGGTTAGCGGGGGGCGGAATGAGCAGTTCTTC,CASSLVSGGRNEQFF
TRBD2,-,TRBJ2-1,TRBV2,TGTGCCAGCAGTGGACTAGCGGGGGACGAGCAGTTCTTC,CASSGLAGDEQFF
-,-,TRBJ1-2,TRBV14,TGTGCCAGCAGCCAAGTATCGGGGGATGGCTACACCTTC,CASSQVSGDGYTF
-,-,TRBJ2-7,TRBV10-3,TGTGCCATCAGTGAGTCGGACAGAACCTACGAGCAGTACTTC,CAISESDRTYEQYF
-,-,TRBJ1-1,TRBV30,TGTGCCTGGAGCTTACAGGGTAACACTGAAGCTTTCTTT,CAWSLQGNTEAFF
-,-,TRBJ2-2,TRBV19,TGTGCCAGTACCTTCGACAGAGAGAACACCGGGGAGCTGTTTTTT,CASTFDRENTGELFF
TRBD2,-,TRBJ2-3,TRBV11-3,TGTGCCAGCAGCTTGGGTTCTAGCGGGGGGATCACAGATACGCAGTATTTT,CASSLGSSGGITDTQYF
-,few,TRBJ1-5,TRBV28,TGTGCCAGCAGTCTGGACACCTCGCTCAATCAGCCCCAGCATTTT,CASSLDTSLNQPQHF
-,once,TRBJ1-5,TRBV30,TGTGCCTGGAGTGTACGGGGATATCAGCCCCAGCATTTT,CAWSVRGYQPQHF
TRBD2,-,TRBJ2-1,TRBV19,TGTGCCAGTAGTCGGGCGGGAGTCTACAATGAGCAGTTCTTC,CASSRAGVYNEQFF
-,-,TRBJ1-2,TRBV29-1,TGCAGCGCCCTAGCGGGGGGCGGCTATGGCTACACCTTC,CSALAGGGYGYTF
-,-,TRBJ2-7,TRBV29-1,TGCAGCGTTTCTGAGGGAAGTGGCGAGCAGTACTTC,CSVSEGSGEQYF
TRBD1,once,TRBJ1-1,TRBV6-5,TGTGCCAGCAGAGGACAGGGGGCTGGGGACACTGAAGCTTTCTTT,CASRGQGAGDTEAFF